This T cell receptor beta chain emerged from a study of blood T cell repertoires in COVID-19 (dated by TCRdb to between 2020 and 2021). Notes on the research overall: Samples covering the acute and convalescent phases of COVID-19 were provided by collaborators in the United States, Italy and Spain. A de-identified subject ID, COVID-19 status, age in years and sex were almost always included in the sample metadata. Samples were obtained from the ongoing ImmuneRACE study (first 160 participants) and from about 1,300 subjects provided by 6 global collaborators. The repertoires were made available in a free public database intended to serve as a resource for research on the immune response to SARS-CoV-2. Where available, HLA class I and class II types were taken from metadata supplied by the sample provider and were not determined by assay-based typing. The prospective study material was composed of cDNA or gDNA derived from T cells, B-cell-depleted T cells, or PBMCs. Subjects who had been exposed to COVID-19, were actively infected with it, or had recovered from it provided the deeply sampled blood TCRbeta repertoires that made up the dataset. Beyond this particular receptor, the publication reports: Clinical and demographic metadata were provided uncurated, with the amount varying by source and participant.

Remarks on this clone: It has no known antigen specificity. No base-level quality is on record; no much larger clone is a single base apart.

TCRbeta CDR3 regions were amplified from genomic DNA using the immunoSEQ Assay, a bias-controlled multiplex PCR. The original methods were these. The number of nucleated cells in each sample was estimated by amplification of reference gene primers within the assay. Sequence reads were collapsed and filtered to measure the absolute abundance of every unique TCRbeta CDR3 rearrangement. For each sample, productive Simpson clonality was calculated by taking the square root of Simpson's diversity index across productive rearrangements. TCRdb took this table from immuneACCESS and kept in-frame rearrangements with V and J called. Such tables lack part of the clones; where checked against another copy, unresolved V genes explain under half of the gap, and the rest is unexplained. V and J calls and clone size follow that table, whereas D and trimming were derived from the DNA. Recorded for this sample are 100,000 to 150,000 clones; 65% to 90% of them occurred a single time. Of the sample, approximately 30% is held by the ten largest clones.

Collaborating institutions collected whole blood in K2EDTA tubes following their own protocols. Collaborator samples were shipped for TCRbeta analysis as frozen whole blood, isolated PBMCs, or DNA extracted from either sample type. As encoded in the germline V gene (reference sequence), CDR1 is DFQATT while CDR2 is SNEGSKA. V and J lose 6 bases and 1 base, and a span of 18 bases separates them. The CDR3, cysteine through phenylalanine, is 15 amino acids long. Of all the DNA, just the CDR3 is kept, 45 bases in frame from base 1. Recombination linked TRBV20-1 to TRBJ1-1, with a tentative D gene TRBD1 over 6 matching bases. The sample taken for sequencing was peripheral blood. This sequence originates from a woman of 80 years or more with acute or convalescent COVID-19. In nucleotide form, the sequence is TGCAGTGCGAGTCGACAGGCTTGGGGGAACACTGAAGCTTTCTTT. It codes for CSASRQAWGNTEAFF.